This TCR beta chain was captured by sequencing in a study of blood T cell repertoires in COVID-19. Study background: Researchers got acute and convalescent COVID-19 samples from the United States, Italy and Spain. Sources were T cells, B-cell-depleted T cells, or PBMCs; the material itself was cDNA or gDNA.

V shed 3 bases, J shed 3 bases, and the junction held 10 bases outside the gene matches. Looked up from germline, CDR1 is SQVTM and CDR2 is ANQGSEA. There are 16 residues in the CDR3. In the source study's methods: Amplification of reference gene primers provided the estimated nucleated cell counts. The method was immunoSEQ multiplex PCR; TCRdb's version includes in-frame clones alone and lacks a portion of them. D and trimming were read from the DNA, whereas the V and J calls and clone size are those reported in that table. The sample carries approximately 310,000 clones, around 87% recorded once. The J gene is TRBJ2-3, the V gene TRBV29-1; the match to TRBD2 covers 9 bases. This TCR was sampled from a woman aged 45-60 years who had recovered from COVID-19. The sample taken for sequencing was peripheral blood. This CDR3 reads CSVDGTSNKGTDTQYF. In nucleotides, the CDR3 is TGCAGCGTTGACGGGACTAGCAATAAAGGGACAGATACGCAGTATTTT.